A selection of T cell receptor beta chains follows, all from one sample in a study of T cell changes during pregnancy in multiple sclerosis. Method: immunoSEQ multiplex PCR; TCRdb's copy keeps in-frame clones and lacks some. The top ten clones hold approximately 0.97% of a sample with 93,000 or so clones, approximately 90% of them seen once. The sequencing used peripheral blood, collected before pregnancy. All receptors come from a female donor with multiple sclerosis, enrolled in a pregnancy study. Each CDR3 is given with its conserved first and last residue. D genes are given only for firm matches. Clone size appears in some rows only: once, few, many, or a class for an expanded clone.

clone_size d_call j_call v_call cdr3_aa cdr3_nt
NA NA TRBJ1-2 TRBV18 CASSLTGSRNYGYTF TGTGCCAGCTCACTCACAGGGAGTAGGAACTATGGCTACACCTTC
NA NA TRBJ2-7 TRBV7-9 CASSLEVPWSEQYF TGTGCCAGCAGCTTAGAAGTCCCCTGGAGCGAGCAGTACTTC
NA TRBD1 TRBJ2-1 TRBV7-3 CASSRTGGAYNEQFF TGTGCCAGCAGCCGGACAGGGGGCGCCTACAATGAGCAGTTCTTC
NA NA TRBJ2-1 TRBV7-9 CASSPVAGPPNEQFF TGTGCCAGCAGCCCCGTGGCAGGGCCTCCCAATGAGCAGTTCTTC
NA TRBD2 TRBJ2-3 TRBV19 CASRVTSGGSGTDTQYF TGTGCCAGTAGGGTAACTAGCGGGGGGTCAGGCACAGATACGCAGTATTTT
NA TRBD2 TRBJ2-3 TRBV7-3 CASSLRGGPPPDTQYF TGTGCCAGCAGCCTGCGGGGGGGCCCCCCCCCAGATACGCAGTATTTT
NA NA TRBJ2-1 TRBV6-6 CASSPLNEQFF TGTGCCAGCAGTCCCCTTAATGAGCAGTTCTTC
once TRBD1 TRBJ2-2 TRBV29-1 CSVVRQGNTGELFF TGCAGCGTTGTACGACAGGGGAACACCGGGGAGCTGTTTTTT
NA TRBD1 TRBJ2-6 TRBV7-9 CASSSTGTGQTGANVLTF TGTGCCAGCAGCTCAACCGGGACAGGACAGACTGGGGCCAACGTCCTGACTTTC
NA TRBD2 TRBJ2-7 TRBV28 CASSWAGTTPYEQYF TGTGCCAGCAGTTGGGCCGGGACTACCCCCTACGAGCAGTACTTC
NA NA TRBJ1-5 TRBV30 CAWSGDSNQPQHF TGTGCCTGGAGTGGAGATAGCAATCAGCCCCAGCATTTT
NA NA TRBJ2-5 TRBV6-7 CASSYSIGGVETQYF TGTGCCAGCAGTTACTCGATAGGAGGGGTGGAGACCCAGTACTTC
NA NA TRBJ1-1 TRBV11-2 CASSLIEGAKAFF TGTGCCAGCAGCCTCATCGAAGGGGCGAAGGCTTTCTTT
NA NA TRBJ2-7 TRBV7-9 CASSYRTSPYEQYF TGTGCCAGCAGCTACCGGACATCGCCCTACGAGCAGTACTTC
NA TRBD1 TRBJ1-1 TRBV6-1 CASSERMAGGVNTEAFF TGTGCCAGCAGTGAAAGGATGGCAGGGGGAGTGAACACTGAAGCTTTCTTT
NA TRBD1 TRBJ1-1 TRBV9 CASSTGQGNTEAFF TGTGCCAGCAGCACCGGACAGGGGAACACTGAAGCTTTCTTT
NA TRBD2 TRBJ2-1 TRBV29-1 CSVKHSGRVNEQFF TGCAGCGTCAAACATAGCGGGAGGGTAAATGAGCAGTTCTTC
NA NA TRBJ2-5 TRBV19 CASSTWTNEETQYF TGTGCCAGTAGCACTTGGACTAACGAAGAGACCCAGTACTTC
NA TRBD2 TRBJ2-7 TRBV15 CATSVVAGASYEQYF TGTGCCACCAGCGTAGTAGCGGGGGCGTCCTACGAGCAGTACTTC
NA NA TRBJ1-1 TRBV5-1 CASSLALSELNTEAFF TGCGCCAGCAGCTTGGCTCTTTCAGAACTGAACACTGAAGCTTTCTTT
NA NA TRBJ2-7 TRBV5-1 CASSLGGTPTYEQYF TGCGCCAGCAGCCTGGGGGGGACACCTACCTACGAGCAGTACTTC
few NA TRBJ2-7 TRBV27 CASSLTREGEQYF TGTGCCAGCAGTCTCACACGGGAAGGCGAGCAGTACTTC